The 20 T cell receptor beta chains listed next were all sequenced from one sample in a study of blood T cell repertoires in COVID-19. The table came from immunoSEQ multiplex PCR; TCRdb's copy has only in-frame clones and leaves some out. The sample shows some 190,000 clones, 85% to 90% of them seen only once. The sequenced sample consisted of peripheral blood. The origin of the receptors is an older person with COVID-19, enrolled during active disease.

The gene calls are TRBV12-5 and TRBJ2-1, with D maybe TRBD2 (6 bases). CDR1 and CDR2 from the germline V gene are LGHNT and FRNRAP. V lost 6 bases and J lost 6, with 24 bases in between. CDR3 length equals 17 residues. CDR3 sequence (DNA): TGTGCTAGTGGGGCGCAAGACTACGGGACTTTATGCAATGAGCAGTTCTTC. Its protein is CASGAQDYGTLCNEQFF.

This clone was seen just once. The rearrangement joins TRBV6-5 to TRBJ2-3; D gene uncertain. There are 11 residues in the CDR3. V lost 6 bases and J 5 bases, leaving 6 bases between the germline ends. Germline V lookup: CDR1 MNHEY, CDR2 SVGAGI. The CDR3, as DNA: TGTGCCAGCAGGCGTCAAGATACGCAGTATTTT. This translates into CASRRQDTQYF.

The rearrangement joins TRBV5-1 to TRBJ2-7, with 10 bases matching TRBD1. From germline, CDR1 is SGHRS and CDR2 YFSETQ. With V trimmed by 4 bases and J by 2 bases, 9 bases remained unmatched. The CDR3 contains 16 residues. The CDR3 DNA sequence: TGCGCCAGCAGCAGACAGGGGGCGGGATGGGCCTACGAGCAGTACTTC. Its protein product is CASSRQGAGWAYEQYF.

The chain employs TRBV27 and TRBJ1-5; D is perhaps TRBD1 (5 bases). CDR3 length equals 15 residues. The V end lost 5 bases, the J end lost 3 bases, and 14 bases lay between the germline ends. Germline assignment: CDR1 MNHEY and CDR2 SMNVEV (reference sequence). CDR3 in amino acids: CASSLPPGFNQPQHF. CDR3 nucleotide sequence: TGTGCCAGCAGTCTCCCCCCAGGGTTCAATCAGCCCCAGCATTTT.

The chain carries TRBV2 and TRBJ1-2; TRBD1 matches at 9 bases. There are 14 residues in the CDR3. Per germline, CDR1 SNHLY and CDR2 FYNNEI. The V gene end was trimmed by 4 bases and the J gene end by 5 bases; junction bases not matched to a gene: 5. Here the CDR3 DNA reads TGTGCCAGCAGTGTCCACAGGGGGCAATATGGCTACACCTTC. Translating gives CASSVHRGQYGYTF.

This sequence joins TRBV19 and TRBJ1-4, with 7 bases matching TRBD1. V gave up 7 bases and J gave up 4 bases; unmatched junction bases: 18. The CDR3 loop spans 18 amino acids. CDR1 LNHDA and CDR2 SQIVND come from the germline V gene (reference sequence). CDR3 sequence (DNA): TGTGCCAGTAAACCGGGACAGCCCTGGGTTAGTGATAATGAAAAACTGTTTTTT. As protein: CASKPGQPWVSDNEKLFF.

The J gene is TRBJ2-2, the V gene TRBV18; TRBD2 aligns across 7 bases. This CDR3 comprises 16 residues. V shed 3 bases, J shed 1 base, and the junction held 5 bases outside the gene matches. Germline V gives CDR1 KGHSH, CDR2 LQKENI. The CDR3 loop reads CASSPSGLKNTGELFF. CDR3 in DNA: TGTGCCAGCTCACCCTCGGGACTAAAGAACACCGGGGAGCTGTTTTTT.

V is TRBV2 and J is TRBJ2-3; TRBD2 is a possible D gene (6 bases). The CDR3 extends over 14 amino acids. In germline, CDR1 is SNHLY, CDR2 FYNNEI. Trimming removed 7 bases from V and 2 bases from J, with 13 bases in between. CDR3 sequence: CASTRRRDTDTQYF. The CDR3 DNA sequence: TGTGCCAGCACGAGGCGGAGGGACACAGATACGCAGTATTTT.

V is TRBV30 and J is TRBJ1-2; 10 bases match TRBD1. The CDR3 extends over 13 amino acids. CDR1 GTSNPN and CDR2 SVGIG come from the germline V gene (reference sequence). The ends lost 5 bases at V and 3 bases at J; junction bases unmatched: 3. The CDR3: CAWAGTGDYGYTF. CDR3 coding DNA: TGTGCCTGGGCAGGGACAGGGGACTATGGCTACACCTTC.

The chain couples TRBV2 to TRBJ1-2; possible D gene TRBD1, 5 bases. The germline V gene encodes CDR1 SNHLY and CDR2 FYNNEI. The germline V and J ends were trimmed by 5 bases and 8 bases, with 18 bases remaining between them. The CDR3 has 14 residues. CDR3 coding DNA: TGTGCCAGCAGTCTGGGTAGGGAAGGGGTCGGCTACACCTTC. This encodes CASSLGREGVGYTF.

This sequence joins TRBV27 and TRBJ2-3; tentative D call: TRBD1 (6 bases). CDR1 and CDR2 (germline): MNHEY, SMNVEV (reference sequence). The CDR3 is 14 residues long. V lost 7 bases to trimming and J lost 4 bases, with 15 bases between them. DNA of the CDR3: TGTGCCAGCAAGGAGGAGGACAGCCCAGATACGCAGTATTTT. It encodes CASKEEDSPDTQYF.

V gene TRBV19 combines with J gene TRBJ2-5; 8 nucleotides agree with TRBD1. The ends lost 7 bases at V and 1 base at J; junction bases unmatched: 2. This CDR3 comprises 13 residues. Germline loops: CDR1 LNHDA, CDR2 SQIVND (reference sequence). CDR3 DNA sequence: TGTGCCAGTATCGGGACAGGCCAAGAGACCCAGTACTTC. This codes for CASIGTGQETQYF.

This rearrangement joins TRBV9 to TRBJ1-4, with TRBD1 matching over 8 bases. Germline values: CDR1 SGDLS, CDR2 YYNGEE. V was pared by 2 bases and J by 7 bases, with 7 bases of the junction left unmatched. This CDR3 contains 15 residues. CDR3: CASSVIQGGSEKLFF. CDR3 sequence (DNA): TGTGCCAGCAGCGTCATACAGGGGGGTAGTGAAAAACTGTTTTTT. Supplemented by reference TRBV9 and TRBJ1-4, the full variable domain reads DSGVTQTPKHLITATGQRVTLRCSPRSGDLSVYWYQQSLDQGLQFLIQYYNGEERAKGNILERFSAQQFPDLHSELNLSSLELGDSALYFCASSVIQGGSEKLFFGSGTQLSVL.

The V call is TRBV7-6, the J call TRBJ2-3, with 12 nucleotides matching TRBD2. Trimming removed 0 bases from V and 4 bases from J; junction bases left unmatched: 8. The CDR3 is 18 amino acids. Germline values: CDR1 SGHVS, CDR2 FNYEAQ. The CDR3 loop is CASSLARGLAGSADTQYF. CDR3 nucleotides: TGTGCCAGCAGCTTAGCGCGGGGACTAGCGGGCAGCGCAGATACGCAGTATTTT. Using reference TRBV7-6 and TRBJ2-3 for the parts outside the CDR3, the full variable domain is GAGVSQSPRYKVTKRGQDVALRCDPISGHVSLYWYRQALGQGPEFLTYFNYEAQQDKSGLPNDRFSAERPEGSISTLTIQRTEQRDSAMYRCASSLARGLAGSADTQYFGPGTRLTVL.

The gene calls are TRBV28 and TRBJ1-5, with TRBD1 as a possible D gene (6 bases). V dropped 7 bases and J dropped 1 base, with 14 bases sitting between them. There are 15 residues in the CDR3. Germline values: CDR1 MDHEN, CDR2 SYDVKM. The CDR3 DNA follows: TGTGCCAGCACCCCCTTAGGGGGAAGCAATCAGCCCCAGCATTTT. It specifies CASTPLGGSNQPQHF.

This chain connects TRBV5-1 to TRBJ2-5; D is possibly TRBD2 (6 bases). The CDR3 consists of 13 residues. Germline V lookup: CDR1 SGHRS, CDR2 YFSETQ. Trimming left V 3 bases short and J 7 bases short, with 13 bases between. CDR3 DNA: TGCGCCAGCAGCTCCAGGGAGGAGGGGACCCAGTACTTC. Its protein is CASSSREEGTQYF. Variable domain in full (rest from reference TRBV5-1 and TRBJ2-5): KAGVTQTPRYLIKTRGQQVTLSCSPISGHRSVSWYQQTPGQGLQFLFEYFSETQRNKGNFPGRFSGRQFSNSRSEMNVSTLELGDSALYLCASSSREEGTQYFGPGTRLLVL.

The chain has TRBV9 and TRBJ2-2; TRBD1 is a possible D gene (7 bases). CDR1 and CDR2 (germline): SGDLS, YYNGEE. V was trimmed by 4 bases and J by 0 bases, leaving 13 bases between them. The CDR3 has 16 amino acids. The CDR3 nucleotides read TGTGCCAGCAGCCCCGCGGGGACAGCGAACACCGGGGAGCTGTTTTTT. This codes for CASSPAGTANTGELFF.

The gene calls are TRBV28 and TRBJ1-2; no reliable D call. Germline CDR1 MDHEN, CDR2 SYDVKM. This CDR3 has 15 residues. The V end lost 2 bases, the J end lost 4 bases, and 14 bases lay between the germline ends. CDR3 sequence: CASSLPLFGAYGYTF. Here the CDR3 DNA reads TGTGCCAGCAGTTTACCTCTCTTCGGAGCCTATGGCTACACCTTC.

The rearrangement joins TRBV29-1 to TRBJ2-1, with a possible D match to TRBD1 (5 bases). Germline CDR1 and CDR2: SQVTM and ANQGSEA. Trimming left V 5 bases short and J 2 bases short, with 7 bases between. The CDR3 is made up of 12 amino acids. CDR3 nucleotide sequence: TGCAGCGTTCCGACAGCCTACAATGAGCAGTTCTTC. Translating gives CSVPTAYNEQFF.

This chain links TRBV6-2 or TRBV6-3 with TRBJ2-7, with D perhaps matching TRBD1 (6 bases). The CDR3 totals 16 residues. Germline V lookup: CDR1 MNHEY, CDR2 SVGEGT. The V and J ends lost 2 bases and 3 bases respectively, with 17 bases between them. The CDR3 is CASSYQTGIGGYEQYF. CDR3 in DNA: TGTGCCAGCAGTTACCAAACAGGGATCGGAGGCTACGAGCAGTACTTC.